These T cell receptor beta chains were read from a single sample in a study of T cell changes during pregnancy in multiple sclerosis. This table comes from immunoSEQ multiplex PCR, and its TCRdb copy is limited to in-frame clones, with some not included. The table records about 120,000 clones, approximately 93% of them present only once. The sample here was peripheral blood, taken before pregnancy. The receptors derive from a female donor with multiple sclerosis, enrolled in a pregnancy study. Each CDR3 is given with its conserved first and last residue. D genes are given only for firm matches. Rows may omit the clone size; those that give it use once, few, many or a size class.

DNA,CDR3,D,J,size,V
TGTGCCATTGCGCTAGCGGGGGGAGAGGGTTACAATGAGCAGTTCTTC,CAIALAGGEGYNEQFF,TRBD2,TRBJ2-1,-,TRBV10-3
TGTGCCAGTAGTGCCTACCCGAACACTGAAGCTTTCTTT,CASSAYPNTEAFF,-,TRBJ1-1,-,TRBV19
TGTGCCACCAGCGGAGTAGCGGCTACCCTTTACAATGAGCAGTTCTTC,CATSGVAATLYNEQFF,-,TRBJ2-1,once,TRBV15
TGTGCCAGCAGCCCCTCACGGATATGGCGGGAGGGCCAGGATACGCAGTATTTT,CASSPSRIWREGQDTQYF,TRBD2,TRBJ2-3,-,TRBV28
TGTGCCAGCAGCAGGGTAGGGGAATTGAACACTGAAGCTTTCTTT,CASSRVGELNTEAFF,-,TRBJ1-1,-,TRBV6-6
TGCGCCAGCAGCCCAGGACAGATTCTAACCTACGAGCAGTACTTC,CASSPGQILTYEQYF,-,TRBJ2-7,once,TRBV5-1
TGTGCCAGCAGTAGGACAGGGGGCAGCGGCACTGAAGCTTTCTTT,CASSRTGGSGTEAFF,TRBD1,TRBJ1-1,few,TRBV7-2
TGTGCCAGCAGCGTCTCAGGGGATTTGGATACGCAGTATTTT,CASSVSGDLDTQYF,-,TRBJ2-3,-,TRBV9
TGTGCCAGCAGAAGGACAGGGGGCTCCAACAGCTCCTACGAGCAGTACTTC,CASRRTGGSNSSYEQYF,TRBD1,TRBJ2-7,-,TRBV27
TGTGCCAGCAGCTTGGCCGAGTACCAAGAGACCCAGTACTTC,CASSLAEYQETQYF,-,TRBJ2-5,-,TRBV5-4
TGCAGCGGTTGTGGGATGGGACAGGGGCTCGACGAGCAGTACTTC,CSGCGMGQGLDEQYF,TRBD1,TRBJ2-7,-,TRBV29-1
TGTGCCAGCAGCCGCACAGGGGTTCCAACTAATGAAAAACTGTTTTTT,CASSRTGVPTNEKLFF,TRBD1,TRBJ1-4,few,TRBV7-6
TGTGCCAGTAGGCTCGGGACAGGGCCTAGCAATCAGCCCCAGCATTTT,CASRLGTGPSNQPQHF,TRBD1,TRBJ1-5,-,TRBV19
TGTGCCAGTAGCCTAAACACAGGGGGTGAGCAGTTCTTC,CASSLNTGGEQFF,TRBD1,TRBJ2-1,-,TRBV19
TGTGCCAGCTCCCATGATAAAAAGGGACAGAACGGGGAGCTGTTTTTT,CASSHDKKGQNGELFF,TRBD1,TRBJ2-2,-,TRBV18
TGTGCCAGCAGCGTAGTGGGAGGGACTCAAGAGACCCAGTACTTC,CASSVVGGTQETQYF,TRBD2,TRBJ2-5,-,TRBV9
TGTGCCAGCAGTTACTCGGCCCACTCGACTTCCTACGAGCAGTACTTC,CASSYSAHSTSYEQYF,-,TRBJ2-7,-,TRBV6-6
TGTGCCAGCAGTGCCCTCAACAGGGGCGCTAATCAGCCCCAGCATTTT,CASSALNRGANQPQHF,TRBD1,TRBJ1-5,-,TRBV28
TGTGCCAGCTCCCGGGGGAGGAATTCACCCCTCCACTTT,CASSRGRNSPLHF,-,TRBJ1-6,-,TRBV18
TGTGCCTGGGGGGTTCGGGAGACCCAGTACTTC,CAWGVRETQYF,-,TRBJ2-5,-,TRBV28
TGTGCCAGCAGCTTAGACAGGGGGCAGCCCCAGCATTTT,CASSLDRGQPQHF,TRBD1,TRBJ1-5,-,TRBV5-4
TGTGCCAGCAGCTTAGGCGGCGGATATCAGCCCCAGCATTTT,CASSLGGGYQPQHF,-,TRBJ1-5,-,TRBV7-8
TGCGCCAGCAGCTCAGACTTGAGAGAGACCCAGTACTTC,CASSSDLRETQYF,-,TRBJ2-5,-,TRBV5-1
TGTGCCAGCAGCGTACTCGGACCCAGAGGGAAGTTCTTC,CASSVLGPRGKFF,-,TRBJ2-1,once,TRBV9
TGTGCCAGCAGCTTAGTTACAGCGGGTAATCAGCCCCAGCATTTT,CASSLVTAGNQPQHF,-,TRBJ1-5,-,TRBV7-8
TGTGCCAGCAGCCCAATTCCGGGACTGTCGGAAGAGACCCAGTACTTC,CASSPIPGLSEETQYF,-,TRBJ2-5,-,TRBV7-9
TGTGCCAGCAGTACAGGGCTCAGCAATCAGCCCCAGCATTTT,CASSTGLSNQPQHF,-,TRBJ1-5,once,TRBV27
TGTGCCAGCAGCATCCCAGGGGTTAGTTATGGCTACACCTTC,CASSIPGVSYGYTF,-,TRBJ1-2,-,TRBV7-2
TGTGCCAGTAGTATAGCCATCTCCTACAATGAGCAGTTCTTC,CASSIAISYNEQFF,-,TRBJ2-1,-,TRBV19
TGTGCCAGCAGTTTATCGGGTCTAGCGGATACCTACGAGCAGTACTTC,CASSLSGLADTYEQYF,TRBD2,TRBJ2-7,-,TRBV28
TGTGCCAGTAGCCCCTTTCAGGAAGAAGGCTATGGCTACACCTTC,CASSPFQEEGYGYTF,-,TRBJ1-2,-,TRBV9
TGTGCCAGCAGCTTACTAAGGGGCCCGCGGACTGAAGCTTTCTTT,CASSLLRGPRTEAFF,-,TRBJ1-1,-,TRBV7-9
TGCGCCAGTCGGACAGGGGCGGAAAACACTGAAGCTTTCTTT,CASRTGAENTEAFF,TRBD1,TRBJ1-1,-,TRBV5-1
TGTGCCAGCAGCAACAGGGATTGGAAAAACATTCAGTACTTC,CASSNRDWKNIQYF,-,TRBJ2-4,-,TRBV27
TGCGCCAGCAGCTCCGAGGGGGCGCGGGGAAACACCATATATTTT,CASSSEGARGNTIYF,TRBD1,TRBJ1-3,-,TRBV5-1
TGTGCCAGCAGTATACAGGGGTTGAACACTGAAGCTTTCTTT,CASSIQGLNTEAFF,TRBD1,TRBJ1-1,-,TRBV6-6
TGTGCCAGCTCACCACTTCGAGGGGGCAGGACAGATACGCAGTATTTT,CASSPLRGGRTDTQYF,TRBD1,TRBJ2-3,-,TRBV18
TGTGCCAGCAGGTCAGCGGGAGGTAGGGAGACCCAGTACTTC,CASRSAGGRETQYF,TRBD2,TRBJ2-5,-,TRBV6-6
TGTGCCAGCAGCTTGGGGGCCAGGGGGCGCAACGAGCAGTACTTC,CASSLGARGRNEQYF,TRBD1,TRBJ2-7,-,TRBV5-8
TGTGCCAGCAGCTTGGAGCCGGGGACAGCACGTTTTCGCGAGACCCAGTACTTC,CASSLEPGTARFRETQYF,TRBD1,TRBJ2-5,-,TRBV5-6
TGTGCCAGCAGCTCAGTTCGACAGCCCGCGAAGGGCTACACCTTC,CASSSVRQPAKGYTF,-,TRBJ1-2,-,TRBV7-9
TGTGCCTGGAGCGTTAATTCACCCCTCCACTTT,CAWSVNSPLHF,-,TRBJ1-6,-,TRBV30
TGTGCCAGCAGTGAAGGGCGCGGGACAGGGGCCTATGGCTACACCTTC,CASSEGRGTGAYGYTF,TRBD1,TRBJ1-2,-,TRBV25-1
TGTGCCAGTAGAGCGGGGGGGACCTACGAGCAGTACTTC,CASRAGGTYEQYF,TRBD2,TRBJ2-7,once,TRBV19
TGTGCCAGCAGTGGGACAGGGGGGGGGATTAGGGAGCTGTTTTTT,CASSGTGGGIRELFF,TRBD1,TRBJ2-2,-,TRBV25-1